Each of the 8 T cell receptor beta chains below was sequenced from the same sample in a study of patients and donors after allogeneic stem cell transplantation. TCRdb ran MiXCR on the RT-PCR reads and lists one entry per CDR3 protein. Of about 110,000 distinct CDR3 sequences listed, over 30% are singletons. The sequenced sample consisted of blood, either unsorted or a sorted T cell fraction (not recorded which). The receptor set was obtained from a human donor who was either an allogeneic HSCT recipient or a stem cell or donor lymphocyte infusion donor (not recorded which). It is not recorded whose cells these are; they may come from a transplant donor.

CDR3 loop: CASSPEPPNYGYTF. The CDR3 nucleotides are TGTGCCAGCAGCCCCGAGCCTCCTAACTATGGCTACACCTTC. The chain joins TRBV7-9 to TRBJ1-2; D gene ambiguous. The CDR3 extends over 14 amino acids. V was pared by 5 bases and J by 0 bases, with 10 bases between. Looked up from germline, CDR1 is SEHNR and CDR2 is FQNEAQ (reference sequence).

V is TRBV6-2 or TRBV6-3 and J is TRBJ1-2; D is undetermined. The length of the CDR3 is 15 residues. Per germline, CDR1 MNHEY and CDR2 SVGEGT. The V end was cut by 6 bases, the J end by 3 bases, with 17 bases between. CDR3 amino acids: CASRPTAGKDYGYTF. The CDR3 nucleotides are TGTGCCAGCAGACCCACAGCTGGGAAAGACTATGGCTACACCTTC.

This chain connects TRBV6-2 or TRBV6-3 to TRBJ2-1; 7 bases match TRBD2. This CDR3 comprises 16 residues. After removal of 2 bases from V and 7 bases from J, the junction contained 11 bases not matched to a gene. Looked up from germline, CDR1 is MNHEY and CDR2 is SVGEGT. CDR3 region: CASSYERGNARNEQFF. The CDR3 region has the DNA TGTGCCAGCAGTTACGAGCGGGGAAACGCGCGGAATGAGCAGTTCTTC.

This chain links TRBV7-9 with TRBJ2-7; possibly TRBD1 for D (6 bases). Germline CDR1 reads SEHNR; CDR2 reads FQNEAQ (reference sequence). CDR3 length: 14 residues. V dropped 4 bases and J dropped 4 bases, with 14 bases sitting between them. The CDR3 loop is CASSSDRTLYEQYF. CDR3 in DNA: TGTGCCAGCAGCTCCGACAGGACGCTATACGAGCAGTACTTC. Together with reference TRBV7-9 and TRBJ2-7, the CDR3 gives the full variable domain: DTGVSQNPRHKITKRGQNVTFRCDPISEHNRLYWYRQTLGQGPEFLTYFQNEAQLEKSRLLSDRFSAERPKGSFSTLEIQRTEQGDSAMYLCASSSDRTLYEQYFGPGTRLTVT.

The genes are TRBV5-6 and TRBJ1-5; 10 nucleotides align to TRBD1. The V gene's germline CDR1 is SGHDT and CDR2 YYEEEE. V dropped 4 bases and J dropped 6; count of bases not matched to a gene: 4. There are 14 residues in the CDR3. DNA of the CDR3: TGTGCCAGCAGCAGGACAGGGGGGATTCAGCCCCAGCATTTT. It is translated as CASSRTGGIQPQHF.

V and J are TRBV10-3 and TRBJ2-2; perhaps TRBD2 as D (5 bases). The V end was cut by 6 bases, the J end by 3 bases, with 17 bases between. This CDR3 comprises 16 residues. Germline loops: CDR1 ENHRY, CDR2 SYGVKD. CDR3 region: CAISRTVGADTGELFF. The CDR3 DNA sequence: TGTGCCATCAGCAGAACAGTCGGAGCGGACACCGGGGAGCTGTTTTTT.

This clonotype appeared a few times. V gene TRBV6-5 combines with J gene TRBJ2-4, with D possibly TRBD1 on 5 matching bases. Trimming removed 2 bases at V and 11 bases at J, with 13 bases between. CDR1 is MNHEY and CDR2 is SVGAGI in the germline V gene. The CDR3 is 13 amino acids. CDR3 sequence reads: CASSYGQGLVQYF. CDR3 nucleotide sequence: TGTGCCAGCAGTTACGGGCAGGGCTTAGTTCAGTACTTC.

The V and J genes are TRBV7-9 and TRBJ1-1, with D perhaps matching TRBD1 (6 bases). From germline, CDR1 is SEHNR and CDR2 FQNEAQ (reference sequence). This CDR3 has 13 amino acids. V was shortened by 2 bases and J by 6 bases, with 10 bases between the two germline ends. In DNA form, the CDR3 reads TGTGCCAGCAGCTTACCAGGGGACCCTGAAGCTTTCTTT. It is translated as CASSLPGDPEAFF.